This T cell receptor (beta chain) was retrieved from a study of CD8+ T cells in alopecia areata listed by TCRdb under 2018. General notes on the study: Treated patients were enrolled in an open-label pilot trial of oral tofacitinib at 5 to 10 mg twice daily for moderate-to-severe alopecia areata. Amplification of TCRbeta CDR3 regions was done by immunoSEQ multiplex PCR using 35 Vbeta forward primers and 13 Jbeta reverse primers. Patients stayed on tofacitinib for 6 to 18 months and then had 6 months of follow-up off drug so that delayed response and recurrence could be assessed. In treated patients, disease severity was measured using the SALT score, which gives the percentage of scalp surface area affected. In both human patients and the C3H/HeJ mouse model, the study applied high-throughput TCRbeta sequencing to look at T cell clonal expansion in alopecia areata. Scalp clonality was compared across normal scalp (n=4), patchy alopecia areata scalp (n=8), and alopecia totalis/universalis scalp (n=8). Scalp tissue and sorted CD4+ and CD8+ peripheral blood T cells from patchy and totalis/universalis alopecia areata patients and from healthy controls were covered by human TCRbeta sequencing. Biopsies were taken from tofacitinib-treated patients at baseline and again at 4 and 24 weeks into treatment, and several of those patients also had a later scalp biopsy. RNA was extracted with the PAXgene miRNA kit for fixed scalp, the miRNeasy kit for PBMCs, and the RNeasy kit for mouse skin. Study-wide findings and limitations: Many expanded lesional clones were found to persist in scalp and blood during tofacitinib treatment, and relapse after treatment cessation may be partly explained by this persistence. Tofacitinib significantly decreased scalp clonality and the number of expanded CD8+ clones among the top 100 scalp clones. Scalp TCR repertoire analysis is complicated because resident alphabeta T cells in normal human skin are also sequenced, whereas mouse skin is dominated by gammadelta T cells. Lesional scalp, especially in alopecia totalis/universalis, showed higher clonality and more expanded CD8+ clones than normal scalp, suggesting antigenic drive. Because the treated cohort was small and included a single nonresponder, larger studies are needed to assess links between baseline CD8+ expansion and response. Shared TCR sequences between patients were less evident than in mice, which may be partly attributable to HLA diversity in the patient population.

Receptor amplification or capture employed the immunoSEQ multiplex PCR assay. For TCR sequencing, RNA was extracted from every sample and reverse transcribed into cDNA to serve as template. SuperScript III was used to make first-strand cDNA, primed with a 2:1 mix of oligo-dT and random hexamers. Amplification bias was assessed with a synthetic immune receptor repertoire, and residual bias was removed computationally. In the source study's methods: Raw reads were preprocessed to remove errors, and CDR3 was defined by IMGT conventions from the conserved cysteine to phenylalanine. Clonality was computed by normalizing Shannon entropy by log2 of the number of productive unique TCRs and subtracting the result from 1. Whether scalp clones were CD4 or CD8 was inferred by matching scalp TCRbeta sequences against CD4 and CD8 repertoires sorted from blood. Imported from immuneACCESS, the table was reduced by TCRdb to in-frame sequences with V and J called. These copies leave out some clones; in studies compared against another copy, an unresolved V gene accounts for under half, and the cause of the remainder is not known. That table is the source of V, J and clone size, and D and trimming were worked out from the DNA. The sample profile shows 200,000 to 250,000 clones; less than 50% of them were found once. Roughly 2.8% of the sample comes from the top ten.

V is clipped by 1 base and J by 3 bases, and the sequence between their germline boundaries is 9 bases long. As encoded in the germline V gene, CDR1 is SQVTM while CDR2 is ANQGSEA. The CDR3 has 13 amino acids, counting the end cysteine and phenylalanine. The kept DNA is CDR3 alone, 39 bases in frame from the first base. Turning to this clone: This receptor's antigen is unknown. No base qualities exist here, and no much larger clone lies one base off it.

The treatment or condition tag for this specimen amounts to: oral pan-JAK inhibitor, 5-10 mg twice daily. Peripheral blood and lesional scalp punch biopsies were obtained from patients with alopecia areata. PBMCs were isolated by density centrifugation and stained for CD3, CD4 and CD8, and CD4+ and CD8+ T cells were sorted on a FACSAria. The receptor was derived from a human donor with alopecia areata. The material was CD4+ T cells sorted from blood, obtained at approximately week 37, from a patient treated with tofacitinib. Here the chain combines TRBV29-1 and TRBJ1-1, with the D gene call left open. CDR3 loop: CSVEGAGDTEAFF. The DNA is as follows: TGCAGCGTTGAAGGGGCGGGAGACACTGAAGCTTTCTTT.